This T cell receptor (beta chain) comes out of a study of blood T cells in healthy people across ages. The study's findings and limits: It was not possible, with unsorted PBMCs, to conclusively compare naive and antigen-experienced cells.

A note on this clonotype: The antigen is unknown.

Primers used in a second PCR of roughly 6 to 12 cycles were a sample-barcoded 5' primer and a J-beta primer mix. TCRdb analysed the 5' RACE reads with MiXCR anew, one entry per CDR3 protein. The table has over 1,200,000 distinct CDR3 sequences, 59% seen once. The CDR3 runs 14 residues. Germline CDR1 reads LGHNA; CDR2 reads YSLEER. Trimming took 4 bases from V and 2 from J, leaving 11 bases between them. Sequencing used blood. The gene calls are TRBV4-3 and TRBJ1-2; the D gene is possibly TRBD1 (5 bases). The TCR comes from a man in his late teens or twenties in good health. The CDR3 coding sequence is TGCGCCAGCAGCCGGGACGACGGAAACTATGGCTACACCTTC. Translated, it gives CASSRDDGNYGYTF.